This T cell receptor (beta chain) was obtained from a study of cytomegalovirus exposure and HLA in healthy donors. Vbeta (60) and Jbeta (13) primers were used in the PCR. In the authors' methods: There were around 78 million unique TCR beta chains by a later count, and 10 million to 12 million of them were shared. The protocol was immunoSEQ multiplex PCR, while the TCRdb copy is restricted to in-frame clones and leaves out a portion. The D gene and trimming were derived from the DNA, and the V and J assignments and clone size from that table. The profile covers some 120,000 clones, with about 68% appearing a single time and 3.5% to 4.5% taken by the ten largest. On this clone itself: The antigen is undetermined.

The study, taken as a whole, reports: The likely origin of a cluster of highly shared sequence variants was a sequencing artifact.

Germline lookup yields CDR1 MNHEY and CDR2 SVGAGI. V was cut by 2 bases and J by 2 bases, with 10 bases left in between. The CDR3 totals 14 residues. Specimen: PBMCs. The receptor's source is a man aged 40-49 years in good health and CMV-seropositive. The chain carries TRBV6-5 and TRBJ2-7, with D maybe TRBD2 (6 bases). The CDR3 DNA reads TGTGCCAGCAGTTACGGGACTGTTACCTACGAGCAGTACTTC. It codes for CASSYGTVTYEQYF.